Below, 10 T cell receptor beta chains from the same sample are listed, as sequenced in a study of response to subunit inactivated influenza vaccine. Each CDR3 protein is one row after TCRdb ran MiXCR on the RT-PCR reads. The sample lists roughly 160,000 distinct CDR3 sequences, around 10% occurring once. Sequenced material: CD8+ T cells sorted from PBMCs, taken less than 25 months after vaccination. These receptors originate from a man aged 45 to 70 who received an inactivated influenza vaccine.

This clonotype was detected only a few times. The chain joins TRBV20-1 to TRBJ2-7; TRBD1 agrees at 10 bases. With 6 bases clipped from V and 0 bases from J, the junction kept 8 bases outside the gene matches. CDR1 and CDR2 (germline): DFQATT, SNEGSKA (reference sequence). The CDR3 covers 15 residues. The CDR3 nucleotides read TGCAGTGCCAGGGACAGGGGACCGAGCTCCTACGAGCAGTACTTC. It encodes CSARDRGPSSYEQYF.

Written as DNA, the CDR3 is TGTGCCAGCAGCGCCCCACAGGGGAGGGAGCAGTACTTC. It yields the protein CASSAPQGREQYF. J is TRBJ2-7 and V is TRBV9, with D possibly matching TRBD1 (7 bases). The germline V and J ends were trimmed by 3 bases and 7 bases, with 14 bases remaining between them. Germline CDR1 reads SGDLS; CDR2 reads YYNGEE. The CDR3 extends over 13 amino acids. The variable domain in full, completed from reference TRBV9 and TRBJ2-7, reads DSGVTQTPKHLITATGQRVTLRCSPRSGDLSVYWYQQSLDQGLQFLIQYYNGEERAKGNILERFSAQQFPDLHSELNLSSLELGDSALYFCASSAPQGREQYFGPGTRLTVT.

This rearrangement joins TRBV5-6 to TRBJ2-7, with TRBD1 matching over 9 bases. This CDR3 is 13 amino acids long. Trimming at V came to 4 bases and at J to 5 bases, leaving 4 bases not matched to a gene. CDR1 and CDR2 from the germline V gene are SGHDT and YYEEEE. The CDR3 reads CASSQGQGNEQYF. The CDR3 region has the DNA TGTGCCAGCAGCCAGGGACAGGGCAACGAGCAGTACTTC.

A few counts support this clonotype. The chain carries TRBV9 and TRBJ2-3; the match to TRBD2 covers 7 bases. V lost 2 bases to trimming and J lost 2 bases; unmatched junction nucleotides: 8. Germline-derived CDR1 and CDR2 are SGDLS and YYNGEE. The CDR3 has 16 amino acids. CDR3 residues: CASSVAGGRITDTQYF. The CDR3 DNA reads TGTGCCAGCAGCGTCGCGGGCGGGAGAATCACAGATACGCAGTATTTT.

Only a few counts were recorded for this clonotype. The rearrangement uses TRBV6-5 and TRBJ2-1, with 12 bases matching TRBD2. This CDR3 is 19 amino acids long. Germline V CDR1 and CDR2: MNHEY, SVGAGI. Trimming removed 1 base from V and 0 bases from J; junction bases left unmatched: 7. The CDR3 sequence: CASSYLLAGGLSSYNEQFF. CDR3 bases: TGTGCCAGCAGTTACTTACTAGCGGGGGGCCTAAGCTCCTACAATGAGCAGTTCTTC.

The table lists this clonotype with many counts. The V and J genes are TRBV20-1 and TRBJ1-2, with no clear D. Germline CDR1 and CDR2: DFQATT and SNEGSKA (reference sequence). CDR3 length equals 13 residues. Trimming removed 1 base at V and 4 bases at J, with 10 bases between. CDR3 nucleotide sequence: TGCAGTGCTAGAGGTGGAGGCCCCTATGGCTACACCTTC. This encodes CSARGGGPYGYTF.

The V gene is TRBV27, the J gene TRBJ2-2, with a weak D call TRBD2 (6 bases). Germline CDR1 is MNHEY and CDR2 is SMNVEV (reference sequence). V lost 7 bases and J lost 5, with 17 bases in between. The CDR3 consists of 15 residues. The CDR3, as DNA: TGTGCCAGCAATTTTGGTTCGGGGGAAACCGGGGAGCTGTTTTTT. Translation gives CASNFGSGETGELFF.

This clonotype has a handful of counts. This chain's CDR3 is CASSPSGATEAFF. In DNA form, the CDR3 reads TGTGCCAGCAGCCCGTCGGGGGCAACTGAAGCTTTCTTT. The V call is TRBV4-2, the J call TRBJ1-1; maybe TRBD1 (6 bases). Trimming shortened V by 4 bases and J by 5 bases, and 11 bases separated the two germline ends. CDR1 is LGHNA, CDR2 YNFKEQ, per germline. This CDR3 contains 13 residues.

V usage is TRBV28 and J usage is TRBJ2-1; no reliable D call. CDR3 length: 17 residues. Trimming cost V 6 bases and J 0 bases, with 18 bases left between them. Germline lookup yields CDR1 MDHEN and CDR2 SYDVKM. The CDR3 DNA is TGTGCCAGCAGCCCCCGGGCCAATAACCTCTCCTACAATGAGCAGTTCTTC. Residues: CASSPRANNLSYNEQFF.

The rearrangement links TRBV27 to TRBJ2-2; unclear D gene. V lost 5 bases to trimming and J lost 3 bases, with 1 base between them. CDR3 length: 11 residues. Germline CDR1 and CDR2: MNHEY and SMNVEV (reference sequence). The DNA of the CDR3 is TGTGCCAGCAGTCACACCGGGGAGCTGTTTTTT. Amino acid sequence: CASSHTGELFF.